The entry that follows covers one TCR beta chain sequence. Its antigen is as yet unknown. This record belongs to a study of brain T cells in children with intractable seizures. This CDR3 region has 14 residues. The germline CDR1 and CDR2 sequences are KGHDR and SFDVKD. With 4 bases clipped from V and 2 bases from J, the junction kept 2 bases outside the gene matches. Assay used: immunoSEQ multiplex PCR; TCRdb lists only in-frame clones, some missing. This table has around 340,000 clones, 85% to 95% appearing once. Time point noted: blood from clinic visit 5 months post-surgery; TSC patient then seizure free. Broader study findings: Pre- and post-surgery blood differed in depth, so pre-surgery absences may be undersampling.

The source is a boy less than two years old with tuberous sclerosis and intractable seizures. The sample in question was peripheral blood, obtained about 5 months after surgery. The V call is TRBV24-1, the J call TRBJ1-1; 8 nucleotides match TRBD1. CDR3 bases: TGTGCCACCAGTGACAGGGGGCTAAACACTGAAGCTTTCTTT. Its translation is CATSDRGLNTEAFF.